This TCR beta chain was retrieved from a study of OX40 agonist ivuxolimab in advanced cancers. Study outcomes and limitations: Both CD4+ and CD8+ T cell populations in blood had undergone clonal expansion by week 6 at 0.1 to 3.0 mg/kg. Relative to CD4+ cells, CD8+ T cells on average had more expanded clones. Researchers did not determine the expanded peripheral T cells' antigen specificity.

CDR1 is SGHRS and CDR2 is YFSETQ in the germline V gene. With 2 bases clipped from V and 2 bases from J, the junction kept 1 base outside the gene matches. The CDR3 is made up of 14 amino acids. Some clones are missing from TCRdb's copy, which holds only in-frame ones; the method was immunoSEQ multiplex PCR. The sample yields tens of thousands of clones, approximately 90% seen once. With respect to this clone: Its cognate antigen is unknown.

The rearrangement uses TRBV5-1 and TRBJ2-5, with 9 bases matching TRBD2. This receptor was identified in an adult with an advanced solid tumor such as melanoma, head and neck, liver or kidney cancer. Sample: CD4+ or CD8+ T cells sorted from blood, taken in a trial of the OX40 agonist ivuxolimab. The CDR3 loop is CASSLTSGQETQYF. The DNA of the CDR3 is TGCGCCAGCAGCTTAACTAGCGGGCAAGAGACCCAGTACTTC.